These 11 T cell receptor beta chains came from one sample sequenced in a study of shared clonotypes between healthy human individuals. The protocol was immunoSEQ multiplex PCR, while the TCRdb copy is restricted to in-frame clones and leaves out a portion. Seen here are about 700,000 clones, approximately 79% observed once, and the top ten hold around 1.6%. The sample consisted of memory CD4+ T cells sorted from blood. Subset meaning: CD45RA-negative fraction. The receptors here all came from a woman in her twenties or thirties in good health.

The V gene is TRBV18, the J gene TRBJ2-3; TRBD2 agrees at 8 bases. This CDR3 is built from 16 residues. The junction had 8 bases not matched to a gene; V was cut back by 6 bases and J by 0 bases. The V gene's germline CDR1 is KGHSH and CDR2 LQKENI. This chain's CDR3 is CASSHRLASSTDTQYF. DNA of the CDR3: TGTGCCAGCTCGCACCGACTAGCGTCTAGCACAGATACGCAGTATTTT.

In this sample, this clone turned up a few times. The CDR3 DNA sequence: TGTGCCAGCAGCGTAGCTACAGGGGGTCCCCAGCATTTT. Protein: CASSVATGGPQHF. The chain joins TRBV9 to TRBJ1-5; 8 bases line up with TRBD1. Germline CDR1 and CDR2: SGDLS and YYNGEE. This CDR3 has 13 amino acids. After removal of 0 bases from V and 10 bases from J, the junction contained 3 bases not matched to a gene.

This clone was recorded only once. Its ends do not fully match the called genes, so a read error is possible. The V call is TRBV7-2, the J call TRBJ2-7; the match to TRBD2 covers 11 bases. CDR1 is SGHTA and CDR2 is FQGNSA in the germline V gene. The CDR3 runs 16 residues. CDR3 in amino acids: CASSRNSGRASSEQYF. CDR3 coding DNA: TGTGCCAGCAGCCGAAATAGCGGGAGGGCCTCCTCCGAGCAGTACTTC.

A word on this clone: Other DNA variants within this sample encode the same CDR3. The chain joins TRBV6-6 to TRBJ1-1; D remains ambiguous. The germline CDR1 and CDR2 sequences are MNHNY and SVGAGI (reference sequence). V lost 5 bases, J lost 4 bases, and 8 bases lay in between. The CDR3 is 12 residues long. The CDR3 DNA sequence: TGTGCCAGCAGTACATTTGGCACTGAAGCTTTCTTT. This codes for CASSTFGTEAFF.

The CDR3 here is CASSLRPGQGFNQPQHF. In DNA form, the CDR3 reads TGTGCCAGCAGTTTACGCCCGGGACAGGGGTTCAATCAGCCCCAGCATTTT. The rearrangement joins TRBV28 to TRBJ1-5; 10 bases are a match to TRBD1. The CDR3 loop spans 17 amino acids. Germline assignment: CDR1 MDHEN and CDR2 SYDVKM. Unmatched junction bases numbered 7, after V lost 2 bases and J lost 3 bases. The variable domain in full, with the rest retrieved from reference TRBV28 and TRBJ1-5, is DVKVTQSSRYLVKRTGEKVFLECVQDMDHENMFWYRQDPGLGLRLIYFSYDVKMKEKGDIPEGYSVSREKKERFSLILESASTNQTSMYLCASSLRPGQGFNQPQHFGDGTRLSIL.

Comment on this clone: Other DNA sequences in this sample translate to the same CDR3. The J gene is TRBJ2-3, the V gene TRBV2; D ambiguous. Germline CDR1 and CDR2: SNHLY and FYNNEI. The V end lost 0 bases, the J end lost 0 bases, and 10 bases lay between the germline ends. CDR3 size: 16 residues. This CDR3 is CASSEASGASTDTQYF. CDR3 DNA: TGTGCCAGCAGTGAAGCTTCAGGTGCTAGCACAGATACGCAGTATTTT.

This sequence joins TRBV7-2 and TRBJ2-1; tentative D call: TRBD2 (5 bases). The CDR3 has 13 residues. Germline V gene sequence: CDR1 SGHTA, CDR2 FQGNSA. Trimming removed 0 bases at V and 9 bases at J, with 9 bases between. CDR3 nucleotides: TGTGCCAGCAGCTTAGCGGGAGTTCTTGAGCAGTTCTTC. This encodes CASSLAGVLEQFF. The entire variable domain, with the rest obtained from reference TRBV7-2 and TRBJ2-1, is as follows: GAGVSQSPSNKVTEKGKDVELRCDPISGHTALYWYRQSLGQGLEFLIYFQGNSAPDKSGLPSDRFSAERTGGSVSTLTIQRTQQEDSAVYLCASSLAGVLEQFFGPGTRLTVL.

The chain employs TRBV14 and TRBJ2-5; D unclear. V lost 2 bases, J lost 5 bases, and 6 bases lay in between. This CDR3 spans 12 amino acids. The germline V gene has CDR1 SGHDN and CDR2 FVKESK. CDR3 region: CASSQNLETQYF. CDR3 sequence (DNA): TGTGCCAGCAGCCAAAATTTGGAGACCCAGTACTTC.

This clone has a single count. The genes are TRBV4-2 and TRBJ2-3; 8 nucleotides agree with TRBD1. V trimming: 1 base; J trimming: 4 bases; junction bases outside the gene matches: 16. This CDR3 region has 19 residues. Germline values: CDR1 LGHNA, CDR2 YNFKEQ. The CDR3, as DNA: TGTGCCAGCAGCCAAGGAGGAGGCAGGGGGCTAAGAGAGTCAGATACGCAGTATTTT. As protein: CASSQGGGRGLRESDTQYF.

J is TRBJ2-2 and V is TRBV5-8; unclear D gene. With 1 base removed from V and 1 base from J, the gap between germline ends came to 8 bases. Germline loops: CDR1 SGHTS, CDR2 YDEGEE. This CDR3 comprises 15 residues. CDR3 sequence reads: CASSLQLMNTGELFF. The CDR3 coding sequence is TGTGCCAGCAGCTTGCAATTAATGAACACCGGGGAGCTGTTTTTT.

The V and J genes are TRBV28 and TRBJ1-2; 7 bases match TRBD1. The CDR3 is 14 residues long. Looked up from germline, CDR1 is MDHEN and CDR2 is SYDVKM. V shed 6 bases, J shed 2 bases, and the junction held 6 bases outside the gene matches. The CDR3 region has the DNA TGTGCCAGCAGAAGATCGGGACAGAACTATGGCTACACCTTC. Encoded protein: CASRRSGQNYGYTF.